The 6 T cell receptor beta chains below were found in one sample sequenced in a study of T cells in Graves' hyperthyroidism and ophthalmopathy. RNA transcripts yielded amplified TCR beta CDR3 regions. A set of HTBI primers served as the primers for a first-round RT-PCR of the TCR CDR3. MiXCR, run by TCRdb on the multiplex PCR reads, gives a single entry per CDR3 protein. The table has around 190,000 distinct CDR3 sequences, about a sixth seen once; the top ten hold about 50%. The specimen was blood. The origin of the receptors is a woman in her fifties or sixties with Graves' hyperthyroidism.

This clonotype has only a few counts. This rearrangement joins TRBV30 to TRBJ2-7, with TRBD2 matching 12 bases. Germline CDR1 GTSNPN, CDR2 SVGIG (reference sequence). J was trimmed by 1 base and V by 1 base; bases with no gene match: 5. This CDR3 contains 16 residues. CDR3 amino acids: CAWSAWTSGDSYEQYF. CDR3 nucleotides: TGTGCCTGGAGTGCGTGGACTAGCGGGGATTCCTACGAGCAGTACTTC.

The chain employs TRBV4-1 and TRBJ1-2; 9 positions match TRBD1. V was clipped by 4 bases and J by 7 bases; unmatched bases: 4. The CDR3 covers 13 residues. CDR1 is MGHRA and CDR2 is YSYEKL in the germline V gene. Here the CDR3 reads CASSRGQGFGYTF. In DNA form, the CDR3 reads TGCGCCAGCAGCCGGGGACAGGGTTTTGGCTACACCTTC.

Many counts were recorded for this clonotype. This chain joins TRBV5-1 and TRBJ1-5; 11 bases are shared with TRBD1. CDR1 and CDR2 (germline): SGHRS, YFSETQ. V gave up 0 bases and J gave up 7 bases; unmatched junction bases: 6. This CDR3 has 16 residues. This CDR3 is CASSLGTGGQGQPQHF. CDR3 DNA sequence: TGCGCCAGCAGCTTGGGGACAGGGGGCCAAGGGCAGCCCCAGCATTTT. Full variable domain (outside the CDR3, taken from reference TRBV5-1 and TRBJ1-5): KAGVTQTPRYLIKTRGQQVTLSCSPISGHRSVSWYQQTPGQGLQFLFEYFSETQRNKGNFPGRFSGRQFSNSRSEMNVSTLELGDSALYLCASSLGTGGQGQPQHFGDGTRLSIL.

This clonotype has only a few counts. The rearrangement uses TRBV20-1 and TRBJ2-3, with 7 nucleotides matching TRBD2. This CDR3 has 14 amino acids. V was clipped by 3 bases and J by 2 bases; unmatched bases: 5. Germline CDR1 is DFQATT and CDR2 is SNEGSKA (reference sequence). For the CDR3, the DNA is TGCAGTGCTAGTCTGGGGGGGGACACAGATACGCAGTATTTT. Translating it yields CSASLGGDTDTQYF.

This clonotype was seen at least ten times. The rearrangement uses TRBV24-1 and TRBJ2-7, with D perhaps assigned TRBD1 or TRBD2 (5 bases each). With 9 bases removed from V and 8 bases from J, the gap between germline ends came to 19 bases. Germline assignment: CDR1 KGHDR and CDR2 SFDVKD. CDR3 length: 13 residues. This CDR3 is CATSQDGIRQQYF. The CDR3 DNA reads TGTGCCACCTCACAGGACGGGATACGACAGCAGTACTTC.

In this sample, this clonotype turned up a few times. The chain joins TRBV30 to TRBJ2-7, with D maybe TRBD2 (6 bases). The CDR3 totals 13 residues. Germline CDR1 and CDR2: GTSNPN and SVGIG (reference sequence). Trimming took off 5 bases at V and 7 bases at J, with 18 bases between the two ends. CDR3: CAWEPVRAGEQYF. The CDR3 DNA is TGTGCCTGGGAACCAGTTCGGGCGGGGGAGCAGTACTTC. Using reference TRBV30 and TRBJ2-7 for the parts outside the CDR3, the full variable domain is SQTIHQWPATLVQPVGSPLSLECTVEGTSNPNLYWYRQAAGRGLQLLFYSVGIGQISSEVPQNLSASRPQDRQFILSSKKLLLSDSGFYLCAWEPVRAGEQYFGPGTRLTVT.